Shown below are 8 T cell receptor beta chains from a single sample sequenced in a study of CD4 and CD8 cells across lung adenocarcinoma regions. TCRdb itself ran the PCR reads through MiXCR, one entry per CDR3 protein. This table has about 7,700 distinct CDR3 sequences, around 40% appearing once. Sequences were obtained from CD4+ T cells from the margin of a lung tumor. These receptors were obtained from a male donor with lung adenocarcinoma. The CD4 and CD8 labels of this study may be unreliable.

This chain uses TRBV6-1 with TRBJ2-3; 8 bases map to TRBD2. Germline CDR1 and CDR2: MNHNS and SASEGT. V lost 6 bases, J lost 0 bases, and 5 bases stayed unmatched. This CDR3 has 15 residues. DNA for the CDR3: TGTGCCAGCAGCTTTAGCGGGACTAGCACAGATACGCAGTATTTT. Translation: CASSFSGTSTDTQYF.

This clonotype was recorded many times. The chain links TRBV7-8 to TRBJ2-1; TRBD1 or TRBD2 may be the D gene (5 bases each). The end of the DNA aligns better with TRBJ2-7, so the J call may be wrong. This CDR3 comprises 14 residues. Germline V gives CDR1 SGHVS, CDR2 FQNEAQ. For the CDR3, the DNA is TGTGCCAGCAGCTTTGAGGGGTTAACCTACGAGCAGTACTTC. Protein: CASSFEGLTYEQYF.

This clonotype has just a few counts. The chain links TRBV11-3 to TRBJ2-3, with 8 bases fitting TRBD1. V gave up 4 bases and J gave up 0 bases; unmatched junction bases: 3. The germline CDR1 and CDR2 sequences are SGHNT and YENEEA. The CDR3 has 15 residues. CDR3 nucleotides: TGTGCCAGCAGCTACAGGGGGGCTAGCACAGATACGCAGTATTTT. Protein sequence: CASSYRGASTDTQYF.

This clonotype was detected only once. The chain recombines TRBV7-6 with TRBJ2-3, with 7 bases identical to TRBD1. The germline V gene has CDR1 SGHVS and CDR2 FNYEAQ. J gave up 4 bases and V 1 base, and 11 bases lay outside the gene matches. This CDR3 is 17 amino acids long. The CDR3 coding sequence is TGTGCCAGCAGCTTAGAGGGGGCAGCCTCCGGGGCAGATACGCAGTATTTT. Translated, it gives CASSLEGAASGADTQYF. The whole variable domain, remainder taken from reference TRBV7-6 and TRBJ2-3, is GAGVSQSPRYKVTKRGQDVALRCDPISGHVSLYWYRQALGQGPEFLTYFNYEAQQDKSGLPNDRFSAERPEGSISTLTIQRTEQRDSAMYRCASSLEGAASGADTQYFGPGTRLTVL.

The V call is TRBV6-5, the J call TRBJ2-1; D possibly corresponds to TRBD2 (5 bases). This CDR3 has 15 amino acids. V was trimmed by 3 bases and J by 8 bases, leaving 17 bases between them. Germline CDR1 is MNHEY and CDR2 is SVGAGI. DNA of the CDR3: TGTGCCAGCAGTTATCGTTTAGTTTTCGGGGATGAGCAGTTCTTC. Residues: CASSYRLVFGDEQFF.

In this sample, this clonotype turned up many times. The chain carries TRBV20-1 and TRBJ2-5, with TRBD2 as a possible D gene (5 bases). The CDR3 length is 14 residues. V lost 2 bases and J 2 bases, leaving 12 bases between the germline ends. CDR1 is DFQATT and CDR2 is SNEGSKA in the germline V gene (reference sequence). CDR3 DNA sequence: TGCAGTGCTAGACCGATTGAGCGGCAAGAGACCCAGTACTTC. Protein product: CSARPIERQETQYF.

This clonotype is labeled as medium-sized. This chain joins TRBV6-5 and TRBJ2-1; TRBD2 aligns across 11 bases. J gave up 12 bases and V 5 bases, and 12 bases lay outside the gene matches. The CDR3 is 15 residues long. The germline CDR1 and CDR2 sequences are MNHEY and SVGAGI. CDR3 nucleotides: TGTGCCAGCAGTCCCCCGGGACTAGCGGAGGCCGGGCAGTTCTTC. This encodes CASSPPGLAEAGQFF.

The chain uses TRBV27 and TRBJ2-1; the match to TRBD2 covers 7 bases. Germline CDR1 and CDR2: MNHEY and SMNVEV (reference sequence). The V and J ends lost 5 bases and 5 bases, in that order; junction bases with no gene match: 9. This CDR3 has 15 residues. CDR3 in amino acids: CASSGLGGIDNEQFF. As DNA, the CDR3 is TGTGCCAGCAGTGGCCTCGGGGGGATTGACAATGAGCAGTTCTTC.